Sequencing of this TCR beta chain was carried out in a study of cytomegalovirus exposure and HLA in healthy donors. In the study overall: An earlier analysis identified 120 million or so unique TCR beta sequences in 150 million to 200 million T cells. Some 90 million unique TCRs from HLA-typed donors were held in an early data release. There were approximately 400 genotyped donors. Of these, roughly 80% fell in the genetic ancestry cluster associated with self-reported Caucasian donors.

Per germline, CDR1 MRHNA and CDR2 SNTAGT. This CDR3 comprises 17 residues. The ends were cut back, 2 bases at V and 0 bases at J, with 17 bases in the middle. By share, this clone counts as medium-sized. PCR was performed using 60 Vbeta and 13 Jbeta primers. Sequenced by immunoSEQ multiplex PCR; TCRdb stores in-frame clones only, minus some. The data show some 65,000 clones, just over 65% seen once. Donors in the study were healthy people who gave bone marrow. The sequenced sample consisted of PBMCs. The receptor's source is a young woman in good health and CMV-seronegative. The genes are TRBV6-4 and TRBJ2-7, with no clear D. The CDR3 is CASSDPRGAFSSYEQYF. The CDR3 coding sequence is TGTGCCAGCAGTGACCCACGAGGAGCGTTCAGCTCCTACGAGCAGTACTTC.